This TCR beta chain was recorded in a study of a mutant IDH1 vaccine in newly diagnosed glioma. Overall study: Vaccination began 4-6 weeks post radiotherapy alone, or with temozolomide cycles.

Measured with immunoSEQ multiplex PCR; TCRdb has only the in-frame clones, and not every one. Among about 50,000 clones listed, over 75% were seen once. A remark on this clone: Its antigen is as yet unknown.

Time point denoted: week 47, end of study. What each vaccine dose contained was 300 ug of mutant IDH1 20-mer peptide, accompanied by topical imiquimod. The CDR3 length is 14 residues. Germline V CDR1 and CDR2: SGHRS, YFSETQ. The V segment lost 4 bases and the J segment 8 bases; nucleotides outside the gene matches: 11. The sample was PBMCs, taken from a glioma patient whose treatment included an IDH1 peptide vaccine. The V call is TRBV5-1, the J call TRBJ1-2; 7 bases are a match to TRBD1. This TCR came from a middle-aged woman with glioma. Some clones in this sample may be carry-over from other donors' samples. The chain's CDR3 is CASSAASGGNGYTF. In nucleotides, the CDR3 is TGCGCCAGCAGCGCGGCCTCAGGGGGTAACGGCTACACCTTC.